This T cell receptor (beta chain) was sequenced during a study of shared clonotypes between healthy human individuals. This CDR3 is 13 amino acids long. Germline V gives CDR1 LNHDA, CDR2 SQIVND (reference sequence). The V gene end was trimmed by 7 bases and the J gene end by 5 bases; junction bases not matched to a gene: 2. The table came from immunoSEQ multiplex PCR; TCRdb's copy has only in-frame clones and leaves some out. The sample includes some 1.5 million clones, approximately 98% of them seen just once. The rearrangement joins TRBV19 to TRBJ2-1, with 10 bases identical to TRBD1. The sequenced material came from naive CD4+ T cells sorted from blood. Subset noted: CD45RA+ positively selected. This clonotype was sampled from a man under 40 in good health. CDR3 residues: CASKGTGDNEQFF. The DNA for the CDR3 is TGTGCCAGTAAGGGGACAGGGGACAATGAGCAGTTCTTC.